The present T cell receptor (beta chain) was sequenced within a study of vaccination and CD4 T cells after COVID-19 (dated by TCRdb to 2021 to 2024). Regarding the study in general: SARS-CoV-2 positivity had been established in the convalescent patients by nasal swab PCR, and mild disease was recorded in several of these patients and severe disease in one. In the convalescent cohort there were six males and four females, among whom were two Hispanic individuals, seven Caucasians, two Asians and one multiracial person. Participants got two doses of the Pfizer-BioNTech BNT162b2 vaccine (n=8) or two doses of the Moderna mRNA-1273 vaccine (n=2). Post-COVID blood samples were collected from convalescent patients a median of approximately 93 days after diagnosis, with a range of about 30 to 161 days. Post-vaccine blood samples were taken a median of roughly 72 days after the second vaccine dose, with a range of 14 to 241 days. Overlapping spike peptide pools from SARS-CoV-2 and from the common cold coronaviruses HCoV-NL63, HCoV-OC43 and HCoV-229E were used as culture stimuli. In control cultures, a CEFX viral epitope pool was used as positive control, an HIV-1 Nef peptide pool was used as negative control, or no peptide was added. In fewer than 12 COVID-19 convalescent patients and several infection-naive healthy vaccine recipients, researchers compared the spike-specific CD4+ TCR repertoire from before mRNA vaccination with the repertoire from after.

The library relied on PCR. DNA from cultured CD4+ T cells was subjected to TCR sequencing with the Oncomine TCR Beta short-read assay at the Johns Hopkins FTIC core. The QIAamp micro DNA kit was used to extract genomic DNA from the cultured CD4+ T cells. Oncomine TCR Beta libraries from cultured CD4+ T cells were pooled using unique dual indexes and sequenced on an Illumina iSeq 100. On the study's bioinformatics: Non-productive sequences were removed, and CDR3s not starting with C, not ending with F or W, or shorter than 7 amino acids were discarded. The MANAFEST web application identified antigen-specific clonotypes by comparing peptide-stimulated wells against reference wells and other culture wells. To be called positive, a clone needed an FDR below 0.05, an odds ratio above 5, and a productive frequency above 0.1% in at least two of three replicate wells. Clonotypes that were significantly expanded in both SARS-CoV-2 spike wells and at least one common cold coronavirus spike condition were defined as cross-reactive. CDR3 homology was assessed with Levenshtein distances (stringdist) and unrooted phylogenetic trees (ape) in R version 3.6.1. The public reads were reprocessed in TCRdb via fastp at Q25 and MiXCR, keeping in-frame beta chains. When rows share a CDR3 protein, they turn into one entry using the most common DNA and genes. None of the V and J calls come from the authors' own analysis; TCRdb made them. The sample table records some 8,700 distinct CDR3 sequences; around 51% of these occur just once. The ten largest clones take up roughly 37% of the sample.

This specimen's treatment or condition label, interpreted: 10-day PBMC culture with coronavirus spike peptide pools or control peptides (ViraFEST assay). The study used the ViraFEST assay, which expanded antigen-specific T cells with peptide pools and then identified expanded clonotypes by TCR sequencing. The positive SARS-CoV-2 PCR tests of the convalescent patients were dated from March to December 2020, before the Alpha, Beta and Delta variants emerged in the United States. Each well held 1.5 million to 2.5 million PBMCs cultured with roughly 10 ug/ml peptide pools in IMDM containing approximately 4.8% human AB serum and 9 to 10 IU/ml IL-2. On days 3 and 7, half of the culture medium was replaced with fresh IL-2-containing medium. CD4+ T cells were isolated after roughly 10 days of culture through negative selection using the EasySep CD4+ T cell isolation kit. Ficoll-Paque Plus gradient centrifugation was used to isolate PBMCs from whole blood, and the isolated PBMCs were then either used fresh or cryopreserved at -140C. Each culture condition was generally run in triplicate wells.

Based on the germline V gene, the CDR1 and CDR2 sequences are SGHTA and FQGNSA. The junction carries 14 bases between V and J, which are trimmed by 5 bases and 6 bases respectively. From its cysteine to its phenylalanine, the CDR3 spans 13 amino acids. Only the CDR3 DNA is retained, 39 bases long and in frame from the first base. Relative to its sample, this clonotype is medium-sized (0.01 to 0.1%). This clone's antigen is unknown. Nothing much larger sits one base from this clone, and base qualities are not available. Broad study findings and their caveats: An increase in the median number of SARS-CoV-2-reactive clonotypes from approximately 20 after infection to 35 to 40 after vaccination was observed, but the change was not found to be significant. The study included relatively few convalescent patients and did not analyze early timepoints after natural infection. In convalescent patients, nearly all vaccine-specific clones (304 of 307) were found to be mono-reactive for SARS-CoV-2 spike rather than cross-reactive with common cold coronaviruses. Among convalescent patients, a median roughly 90% of the SARS-CoV-2-reactive clones seen after vaccination appeared only after vaccination, which suggests priming specific to the vaccine.

The clonotype originates from a human donor who had recovered from COVID-19. Sequenced input: CD4+ T cells from blood, cultured in vitro. The chain is encoded by TRBV7-2 joined to TRBJ2-7; confidence is insufficient to name the D gene. The nucleotide sequence is given as TGTGCCAGCAGCCTCCTAGGTATTTTCGAGCAGTACTTC. It translates to CASSLLGIFEQYF. When the CDR3 is completed using the reference TRBV7-2 and TRBJ2-7 genes on either side, the full variable domain is GAGVSQSPSNKVTEKGKDVELRCDPISGHTALYWYRQSLGQGLEFLIYFQGNSAPDKSGLPSDRFSAERTGGSVSTLTIQRTQQEDSAVYLCASSLLGIFEQYFGPGTRLTVT.